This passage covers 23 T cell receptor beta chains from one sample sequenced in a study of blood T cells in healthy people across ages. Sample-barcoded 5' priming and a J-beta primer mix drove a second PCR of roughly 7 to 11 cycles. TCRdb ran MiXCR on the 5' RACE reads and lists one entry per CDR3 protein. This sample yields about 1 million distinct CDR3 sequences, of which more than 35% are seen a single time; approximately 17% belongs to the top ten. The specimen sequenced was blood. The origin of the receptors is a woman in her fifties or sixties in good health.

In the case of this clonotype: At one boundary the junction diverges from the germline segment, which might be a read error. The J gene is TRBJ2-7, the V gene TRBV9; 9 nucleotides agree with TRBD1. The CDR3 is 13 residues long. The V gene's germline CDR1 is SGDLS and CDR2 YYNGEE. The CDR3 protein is CAGSVGTGSEQYF. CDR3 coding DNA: TGTGCCGGCAGCGTCGGGACAGGGAGCGAGCAGTACTTC.

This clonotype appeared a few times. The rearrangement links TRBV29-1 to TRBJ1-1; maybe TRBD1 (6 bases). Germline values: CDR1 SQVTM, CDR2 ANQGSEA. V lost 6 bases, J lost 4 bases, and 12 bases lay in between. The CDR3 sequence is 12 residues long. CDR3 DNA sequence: TGCAGCGTAGGGGGATTCGGCACTGAAGCTTTCTTT. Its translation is CSVGGFGTEAFF.

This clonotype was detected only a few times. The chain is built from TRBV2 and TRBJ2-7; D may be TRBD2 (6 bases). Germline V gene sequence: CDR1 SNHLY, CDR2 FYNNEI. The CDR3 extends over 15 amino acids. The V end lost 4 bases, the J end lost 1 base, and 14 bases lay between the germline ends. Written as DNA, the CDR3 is TGTGCCAGCAGTGGCTCGCGGGAAGGTTCCTACGAGCAGTACTTC. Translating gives CASSGSREGSYEQYF.

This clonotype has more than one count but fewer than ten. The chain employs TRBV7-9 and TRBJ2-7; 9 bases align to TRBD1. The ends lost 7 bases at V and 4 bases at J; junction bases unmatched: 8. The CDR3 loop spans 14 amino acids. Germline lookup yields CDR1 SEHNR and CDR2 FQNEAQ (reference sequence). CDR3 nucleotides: TGTGCCAGCACTTCCGGGACAGGGCCTTACGAGCAGTACTTC. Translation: CASTSGTGPYEQYF.

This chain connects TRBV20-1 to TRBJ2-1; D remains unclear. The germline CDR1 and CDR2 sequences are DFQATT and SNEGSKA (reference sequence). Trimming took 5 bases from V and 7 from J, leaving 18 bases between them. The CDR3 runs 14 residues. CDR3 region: CSASLGSFWNEQFF. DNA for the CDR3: TGCAGTGCTTCCCTAGGCTCCTTTTGGAATGAGCAGTTCTTC.

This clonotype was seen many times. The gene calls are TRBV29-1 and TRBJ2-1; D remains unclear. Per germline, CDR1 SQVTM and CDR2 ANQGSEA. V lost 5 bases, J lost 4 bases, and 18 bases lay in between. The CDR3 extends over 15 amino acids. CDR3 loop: CSVSVPRAVYNEQFF. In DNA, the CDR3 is TGCAGCGTTAGTGTCCCTCGCGCGGTGTACAATGAGCAGTTCTTC.

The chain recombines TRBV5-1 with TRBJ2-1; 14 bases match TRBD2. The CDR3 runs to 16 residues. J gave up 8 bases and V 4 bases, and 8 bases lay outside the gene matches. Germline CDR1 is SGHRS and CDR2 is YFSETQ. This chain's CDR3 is CASSEQGLAGGDEQFF. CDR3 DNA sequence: TGCGCCAGCAGCGAGCAAGGACTAGCGGGAGGCGATGAGCAGTTCTTC.

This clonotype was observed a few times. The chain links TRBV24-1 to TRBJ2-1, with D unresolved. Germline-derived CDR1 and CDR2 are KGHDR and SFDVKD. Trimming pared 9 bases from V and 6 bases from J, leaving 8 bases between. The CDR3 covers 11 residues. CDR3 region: CATGDRNEQFF. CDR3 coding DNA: TGTGCCACCGGAGACCGCAATGAGCAGTTCTTC.

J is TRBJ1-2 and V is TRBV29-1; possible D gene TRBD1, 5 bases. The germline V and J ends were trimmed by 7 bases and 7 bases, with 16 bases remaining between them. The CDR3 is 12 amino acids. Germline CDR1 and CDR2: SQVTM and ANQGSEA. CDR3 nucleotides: TGCAGCGCTTGGGGGGGTGATGGTGGCTACACCTTC. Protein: CSAWGGDGGYTF. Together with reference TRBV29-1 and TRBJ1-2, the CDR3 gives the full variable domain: SAVISQKPSRDICQRGTSLTIQCQVDSQVTMMFWYRQQPGQSLTLIATANQGSEATYESGFVIDKFPISRPNLTFSTLTVSNMSPEDSSIYLCSAWGGDGGYTFGSGTRLTVV.

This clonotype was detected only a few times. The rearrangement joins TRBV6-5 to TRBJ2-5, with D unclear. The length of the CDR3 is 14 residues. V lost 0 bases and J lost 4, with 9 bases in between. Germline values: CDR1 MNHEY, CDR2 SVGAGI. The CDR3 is CASSYSRKGETQYF. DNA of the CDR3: TGTGCCAGCAGTTACTCCAGGAAGGGAGAGACCCAGTACTTC.

Here the CDR3 reads CATSRDNHRGVNTGELFF. Here the CDR3 DNA reads TGTGCCACCAGCAGAGATAATCACCGCGGGGTGAACACCGGGGAGCTGTTTTTT. The gene calls are TRBV15 and TRBJ2-2, with D possibly TRBD2 on 6 matching bases. The V end was cut by 0 bases, the J end by 1 base, with 15 bases between. The CDR3 is 18 amino acids. The germline V gene encodes CDR1 LNHNV and CDR2 YYDKDF (reference sequence). The entire variable domain, with the rest obtained from reference TRBV15 and TRBJ2-2, is as follows: DAMVIQNPRYQVTQFGKPVTLSCSQTLNHNVMYWYQQKSSQAPKLLFHYYDKDFNNEADTPDNFQSRRPNTSFCFLDIRSPGLGDTAMYLCATSRDNHRGVNTGELFFGEGSRLTVL.

This chain's CDR3 is CSARSHRGGNEQFF. CDR3 DNA: TGCAGTGCTAGAAGCCACAGGGGTGGGAATGAGCAGTTCTTC. The gene calls are TRBV20-1 and TRBJ2-1, with 7 bases aligning to TRBD1. From germline, CDR1 is DFQATT and CDR2 SNEGSKA (reference sequence). The J segment lost 7 bases and the V segment lost 2 bases, leaving 8 bases of the junction unmatched. The CDR3 is 14 residues long.

The CDR3 reads CSAVASSYNEQFF. The CDR3 nucleotides read TGCAGTGCGGTAGCGAGCTCCTACAATGAGCAGTTCTTC. The J gene is TRBJ2-1, the V gene TRBV20-1, with a weak D call TRBD2 (5 bases). The CDR3 loop spans 13 amino acids. Trimming left V 6 bases short and J 0 bases short, with 9 bases between. Germline V gene sequence: CDR1 DFQATT, CDR2 SNEGSKA (reference sequence).

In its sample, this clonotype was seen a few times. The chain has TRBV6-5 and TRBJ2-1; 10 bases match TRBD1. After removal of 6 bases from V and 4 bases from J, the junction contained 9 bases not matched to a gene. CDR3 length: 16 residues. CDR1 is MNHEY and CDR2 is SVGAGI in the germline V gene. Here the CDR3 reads CASRNTGTGEYNEQFF. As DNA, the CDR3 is TGTGCCAGCAGGAACACCGGGACAGGGGAGTACAATGAGCAGTTCTTC.

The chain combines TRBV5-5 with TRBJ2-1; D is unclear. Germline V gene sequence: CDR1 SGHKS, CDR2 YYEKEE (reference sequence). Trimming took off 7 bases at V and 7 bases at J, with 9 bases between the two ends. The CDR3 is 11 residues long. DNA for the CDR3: TGTGCCAGCCCATCGAGGAATGAGCAGTTCTTC. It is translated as CASPSRNEQFF.

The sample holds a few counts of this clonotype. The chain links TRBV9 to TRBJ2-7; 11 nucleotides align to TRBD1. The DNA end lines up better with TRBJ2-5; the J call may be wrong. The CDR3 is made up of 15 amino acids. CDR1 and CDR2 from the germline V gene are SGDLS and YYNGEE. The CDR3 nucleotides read TGTGCCAGCAGCGAAAGGACAGGGGGCGGGGAGACCCAGTACTTC. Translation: CASSERTGGGETQYF.

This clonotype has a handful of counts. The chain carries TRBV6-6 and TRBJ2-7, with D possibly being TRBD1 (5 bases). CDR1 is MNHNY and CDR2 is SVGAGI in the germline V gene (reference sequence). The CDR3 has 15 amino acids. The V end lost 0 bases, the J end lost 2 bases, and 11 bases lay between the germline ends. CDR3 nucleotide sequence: TGTGCCAGCAGTTACTCACCGACAGTCACCTACGAGCAGTACTTC. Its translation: CASSYSPTVTYEQYF.

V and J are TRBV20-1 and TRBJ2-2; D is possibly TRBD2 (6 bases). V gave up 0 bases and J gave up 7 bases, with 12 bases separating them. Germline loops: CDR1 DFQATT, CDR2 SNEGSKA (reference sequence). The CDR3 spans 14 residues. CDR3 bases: TGCAGTGCTAGAGATACGATGGGGGGCGGGGAGCTGTTTTTT. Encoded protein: CSARDTMGGGELFF.

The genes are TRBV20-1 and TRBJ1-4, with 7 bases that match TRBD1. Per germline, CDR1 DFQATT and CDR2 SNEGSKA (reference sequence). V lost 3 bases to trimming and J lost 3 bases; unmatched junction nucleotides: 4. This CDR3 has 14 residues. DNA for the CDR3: TGCAGTGCTAGTGGGACAGCCTCTAATGAAAAACTGTTTTTT. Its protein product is CSASGTASNEKLFF.

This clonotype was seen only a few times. CDR3 sequence reads: CASSLAVSGGWNEQFF. CDR3 coding DNA: TGTGCCAGCAGCTTAGCGGTCAGCGGGGGGTGGAATGAGCAGTTCTTC. The chain uses TRBV7-2 and TRBJ2-1, with 9 bases that match TRBD2. This CDR3 is 16 amino acids long. V trimming: 0 bases; J trimming: 7 bases; junction bases outside the gene matches: 7. From germline, CDR1 is SGHTA and CDR2 FQGNSA.

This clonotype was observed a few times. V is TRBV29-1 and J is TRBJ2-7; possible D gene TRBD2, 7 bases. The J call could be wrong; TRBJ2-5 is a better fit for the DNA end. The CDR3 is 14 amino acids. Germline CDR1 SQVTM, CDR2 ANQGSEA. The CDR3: CSVQITGRGETQYF. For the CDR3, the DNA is TGCAGCGTTCAGATTACAGGGAGGGGGGAGACCCAGTACTTC.

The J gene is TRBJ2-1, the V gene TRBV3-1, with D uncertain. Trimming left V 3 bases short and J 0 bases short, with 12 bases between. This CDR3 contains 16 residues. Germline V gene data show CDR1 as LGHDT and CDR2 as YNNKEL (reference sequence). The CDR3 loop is CASSQDPTGSYNEQFF. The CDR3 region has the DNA TGTGCCAGCAGCCAGGACCCGACGGGCTCCTACAATGAGCAGTTCTTC.

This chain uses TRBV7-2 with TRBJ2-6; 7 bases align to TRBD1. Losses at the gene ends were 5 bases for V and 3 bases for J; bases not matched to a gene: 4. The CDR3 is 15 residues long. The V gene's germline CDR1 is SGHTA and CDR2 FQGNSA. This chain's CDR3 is CASSENRGGANVLTF. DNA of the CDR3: TGTGCCAGCAGCGAGAACAGGGGTGGGGCCAACGTCCTGACTTTC.